This paragraph covers one T cell receptor (beta chain) sequence. Its cognate antigen is unknown. This sample is drawn from a study of Ad26.COV2.S vaccination and SARS-CoV-2 variants. General study points: Placebo recipients trailed vaccine recipients in spike-specific TCR breadth. Comparable non-spike TCR breadth was observed in vaccine and placebo recipients.

The treatment: around 19 received Ad26.COV2.S at low or high dose, single or two shots; five or six received placebo; per-sample allocation not given. Specimens were obtained on day 63 following the first vaccine or placebo injection. The shot given was an Ad26 vector that makes Wuhan-strain SARS-CoV-2 spike. There are 16 residues in the CDR3. CDR1 and CDR2 (germline): SGHVS, FQNEAQ. V dropped 1 base and J dropped 0 bases, with 11 bases sitting between them. Produced via immunoSEQ multiplex PCR; TCRdb's table is partial and in-frame only. The sample contains about 400,000 clones, 80% to 90% of which appear only once.

The specimen comprised peripheral blood, sampled in a trial of Ad26.COV2.S vaccine versus placebo. The source is a person between 18 and 60 years old who received the Ad26.COV2.S COVID-19 vaccine or a placebo. V and J are TRBV7-8 and TRBJ2-3, with a weak D call TRBD2 (6 bases). The CDR3 loop is CASSLEAGTSTDTQYF. DNA of the CDR3: TGTGCCAGCAGCTTAGAAGCCGGGACTAGCACAGATACGCAGTATTTT.